This entry concerns a single T cell receptor (beta chain). Antigen specificity is unknown. Cultured cells yielded isolated CD4+ T cells after 10 days. Vaccine recipients, nucleocapsid antibody negative, had no prior SARS-CoV-2 infection. Method: immunoSEQ multiplex PCR; TCRdb's copy keeps in-frame clones and lacks some. The data show tens of thousands of clones, roughly two thirds seen once. In germline, CDR1 is KGHDR, CDR2 SFDVKD. This CDR3 comprises 14 residues. Deletions cut 6 bases from V and 4 bases from J, with 15 bases between. These data originate in a study of vaccination effects on CD4 cells after COVID-19. Study conclusions and caveats: The study had few convalescent patients and no early post-infection timepoints. By a late point after vaccination, infection- and vaccine-induced clones had shrunk markedly through clonal contraction.

This specimen consisted of CD4+ T cells from PBMCs cultured without peptide, obtained before COVID-19 vaccination. V usage is TRBV24-1 and J usage is TRBJ2-7, with D perhaps given as TRBD1 or TRBD2 (5 bases each). This sequence originates from a human donor who received a COVID-19 vaccine. The CDR3: CATSPGTAHYEQYF. The DNA for the CDR3 is TGTGCCACCAGTCCAGGGACGGCACATTACGAGCAGTACTTC.